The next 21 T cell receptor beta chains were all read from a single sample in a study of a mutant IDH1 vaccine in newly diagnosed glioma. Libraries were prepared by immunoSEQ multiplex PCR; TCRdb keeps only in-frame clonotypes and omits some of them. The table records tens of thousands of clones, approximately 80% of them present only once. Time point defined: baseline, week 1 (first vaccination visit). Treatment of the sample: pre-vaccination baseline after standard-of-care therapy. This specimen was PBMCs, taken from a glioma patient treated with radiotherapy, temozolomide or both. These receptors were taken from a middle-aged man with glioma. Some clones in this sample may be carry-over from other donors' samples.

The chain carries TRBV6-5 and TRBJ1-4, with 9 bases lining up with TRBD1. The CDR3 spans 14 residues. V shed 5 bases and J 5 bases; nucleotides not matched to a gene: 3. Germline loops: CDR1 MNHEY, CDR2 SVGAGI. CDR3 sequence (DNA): TGTGCCAGCAGTAGAACAGGGGGCAATGAAAAACTGTTTTTT. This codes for CASSRTGGNEKLFF.

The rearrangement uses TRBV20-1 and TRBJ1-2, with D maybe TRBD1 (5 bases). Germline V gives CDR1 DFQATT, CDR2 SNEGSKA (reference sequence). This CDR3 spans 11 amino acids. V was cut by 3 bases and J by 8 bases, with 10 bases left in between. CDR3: CSASSGGGYTF. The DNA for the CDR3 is TGCAGTGCTAGTTCCGGGGGAGGCTACACCTTC.

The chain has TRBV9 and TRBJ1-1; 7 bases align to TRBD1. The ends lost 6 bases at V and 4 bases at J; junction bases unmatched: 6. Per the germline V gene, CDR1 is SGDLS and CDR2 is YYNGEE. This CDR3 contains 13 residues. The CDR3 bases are TGTGCCAGCAACTACAGGGGAGGCACTGAAGCTTTCTTT. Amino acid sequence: CASNYRGGTEAFF.

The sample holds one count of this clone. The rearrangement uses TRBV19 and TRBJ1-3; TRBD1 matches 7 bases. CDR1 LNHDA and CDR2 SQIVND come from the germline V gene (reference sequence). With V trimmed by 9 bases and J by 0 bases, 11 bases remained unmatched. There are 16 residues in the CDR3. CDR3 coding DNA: TGTGCCAGCAACTCGGGACAGCCACTCTCTGGAAACACCATATATTTT. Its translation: CASNSGQPLSGNTIYF.

Here the CDR3 DNA reads TGCAGCGTTGAATTAGGGGATAGTGGGTATGGCTACACCTTC. Translated: CSVELGDSGYGYTF. This chain links TRBV29-1 with TRBJ1-2, with D perhaps TRBD1 (5 bases). The CDR3 sequence is 14 residues long. Germline V CDR1 and CDR2: SQVTM, ANQGSEA. The V and J ends lost 2 bases and 5 bases respectively, with 15 bases between them.

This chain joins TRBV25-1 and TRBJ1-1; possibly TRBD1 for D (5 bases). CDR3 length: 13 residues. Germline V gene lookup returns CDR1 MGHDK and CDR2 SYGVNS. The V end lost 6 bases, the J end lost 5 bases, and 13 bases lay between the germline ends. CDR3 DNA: TGTGCCAGCAGCAGGCAGGGAGGGACTGAAGCTTTCTTT. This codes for CASSRQGGTEAFF.

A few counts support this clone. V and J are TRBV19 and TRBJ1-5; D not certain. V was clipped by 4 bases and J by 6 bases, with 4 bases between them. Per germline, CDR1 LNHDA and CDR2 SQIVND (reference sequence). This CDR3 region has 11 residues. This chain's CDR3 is CASSRGQPQHF. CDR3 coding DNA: TGTGCCAGTAGTAGGGGTCAGCCCCAGCATTTT.

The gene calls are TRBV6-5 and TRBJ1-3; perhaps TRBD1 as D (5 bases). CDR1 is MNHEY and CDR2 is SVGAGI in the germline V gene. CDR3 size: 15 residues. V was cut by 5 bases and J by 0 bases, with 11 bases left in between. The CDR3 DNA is TGTGCCAGCAGTGGCTTGGGGGGCTCTGGAAACACCATATATTTT. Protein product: CASSGLGGSGNTIYF.

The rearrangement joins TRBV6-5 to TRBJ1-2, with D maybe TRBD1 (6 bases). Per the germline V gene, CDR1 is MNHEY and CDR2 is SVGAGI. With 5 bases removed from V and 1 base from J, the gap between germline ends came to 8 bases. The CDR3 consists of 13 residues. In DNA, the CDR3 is TGTGCCAGCAGTGACAGGCTTAACTATGGCTACACCTTC. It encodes CASSDRLNYGYTF.

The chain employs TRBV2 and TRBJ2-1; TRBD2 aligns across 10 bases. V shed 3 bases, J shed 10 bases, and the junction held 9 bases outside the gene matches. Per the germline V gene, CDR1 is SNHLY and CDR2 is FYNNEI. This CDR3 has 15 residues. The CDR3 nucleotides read TGTGCCAGCAGTGACGCTAGCGGGGGTTCCAGGGAGCAGTTCTTC. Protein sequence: CASSDASGGSREQFF.

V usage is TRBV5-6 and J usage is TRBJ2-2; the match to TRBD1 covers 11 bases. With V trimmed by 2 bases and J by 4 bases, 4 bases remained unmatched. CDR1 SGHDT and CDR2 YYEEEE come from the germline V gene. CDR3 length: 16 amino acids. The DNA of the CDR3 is TGTGCCAGCAGCTTCCGGGACAGGGGGAGCACCGGGGAGCTGTTTTTT. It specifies CASSFRDRGSTGELFF. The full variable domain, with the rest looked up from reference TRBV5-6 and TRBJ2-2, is DAGVTQSPTHLIKTRGQQVTLRCSPKSGHDTVSWYQQALGQGPQFIFQYYEEEERQRGNFPDRFSGHQFPNYSSELNVNALLLGDSALYLCASSFRDRGSTGELFFGEGSRLTVL.

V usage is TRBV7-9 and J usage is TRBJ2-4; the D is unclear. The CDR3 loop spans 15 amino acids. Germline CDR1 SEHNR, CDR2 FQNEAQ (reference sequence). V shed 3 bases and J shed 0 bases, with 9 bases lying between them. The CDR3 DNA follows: TGTGCCAGCAGCTTTTCTCCTGTAGCCAAAAACATTCAGTACTTC. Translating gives CASSFSPVAKNIQYF.

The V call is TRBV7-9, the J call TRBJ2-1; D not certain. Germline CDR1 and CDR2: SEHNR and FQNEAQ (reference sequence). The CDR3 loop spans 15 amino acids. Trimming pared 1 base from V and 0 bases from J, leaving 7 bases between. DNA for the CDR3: TGTGCCAGCAGCTTAGTTTGGAGCTCCTACAATGAGCAGTTCTTC. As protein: CASSLVWSSYNEQFF. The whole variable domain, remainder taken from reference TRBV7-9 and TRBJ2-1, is DTGVSQNPRHKITKRGQNVTFRCDPISEHNRLYWYRQTLGQGPEFLTYFQNEAQLEKSRLLSDRFSAERPKGSFSTLEIQRTEQGDSAMYLCASSLVWSSYNEQFFGPGTRLTVL.

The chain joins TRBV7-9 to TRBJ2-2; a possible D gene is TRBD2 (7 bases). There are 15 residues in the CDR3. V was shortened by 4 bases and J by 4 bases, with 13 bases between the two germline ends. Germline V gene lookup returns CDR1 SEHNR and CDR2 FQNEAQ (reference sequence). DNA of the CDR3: TGTGCCAGCAGCTCCCCGGGGGGCTTCACCGGGGAGCTGTTTTTT. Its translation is CASSSPGGFTGELFF.

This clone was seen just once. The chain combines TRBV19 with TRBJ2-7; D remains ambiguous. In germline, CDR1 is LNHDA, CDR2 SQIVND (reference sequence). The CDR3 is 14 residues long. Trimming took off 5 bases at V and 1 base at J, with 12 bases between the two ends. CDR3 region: CASSATSESYEQYF. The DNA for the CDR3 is TGTGCCAGTAGTGCCACCTCGGAGTCCTACGAGCAGTACTTC.

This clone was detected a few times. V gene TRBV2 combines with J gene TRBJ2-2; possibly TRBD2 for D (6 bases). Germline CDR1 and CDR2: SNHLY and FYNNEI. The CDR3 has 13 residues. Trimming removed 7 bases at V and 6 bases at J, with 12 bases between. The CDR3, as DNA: TGTGCCAGCAAGACTAGGACTTCCGGGGAGCTGTTTTTT. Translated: CASKTRTSGELFF. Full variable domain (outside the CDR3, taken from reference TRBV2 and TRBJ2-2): EPEVTQTPSHQVTQMGQEVILRCVPISNHLYFYWYRQILGQKVEFLVSFYNNEISEKSEIFDDQFSVERPDGSNFTLKIRSTKLEDSAMYFCASKTRTSGELFFGEGSRLTVL.

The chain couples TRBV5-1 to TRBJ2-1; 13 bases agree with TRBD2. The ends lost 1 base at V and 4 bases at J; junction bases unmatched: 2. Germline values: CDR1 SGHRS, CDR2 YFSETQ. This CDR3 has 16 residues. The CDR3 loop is CASSLTSGGAYNEQFF. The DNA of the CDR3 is TGCGCCAGCAGCTTGACTAGCGGGGGGGCTTACAATGAGCAGTTCTTC.

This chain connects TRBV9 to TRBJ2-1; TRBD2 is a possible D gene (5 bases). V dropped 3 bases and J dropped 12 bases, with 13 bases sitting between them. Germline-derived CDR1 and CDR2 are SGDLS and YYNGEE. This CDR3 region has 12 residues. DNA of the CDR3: TGTGCCAGCAGCGCGTCAAGCGGTTTGCAGTTCTTC. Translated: CASSASSGLQFF.

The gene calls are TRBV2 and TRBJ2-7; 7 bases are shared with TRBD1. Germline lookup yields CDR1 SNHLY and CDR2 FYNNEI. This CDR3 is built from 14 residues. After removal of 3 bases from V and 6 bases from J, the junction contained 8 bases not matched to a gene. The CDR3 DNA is TGTGCCAGCAGTGAGCAGGTAGGGGGCTCCGAGCAGTACTTC. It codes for CASSEQVGGSEQYF.

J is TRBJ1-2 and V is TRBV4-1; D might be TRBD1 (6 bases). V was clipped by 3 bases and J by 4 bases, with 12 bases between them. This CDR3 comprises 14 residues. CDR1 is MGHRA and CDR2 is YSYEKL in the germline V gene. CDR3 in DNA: TGCGCCAGCAGCCAGGGACAACAGACCTATGGCTACACCTTC. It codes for CASSQGQQTYGYTF.

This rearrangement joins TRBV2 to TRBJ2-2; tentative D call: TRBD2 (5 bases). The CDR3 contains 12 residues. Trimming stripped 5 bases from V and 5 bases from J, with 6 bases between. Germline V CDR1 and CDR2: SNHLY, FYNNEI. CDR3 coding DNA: TGTGCCAGCAGTCGCGGGACCGGGGAGCTGTTTTTT. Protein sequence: CASSRGTGELFF.